These 15 T cell receptor beta chains came from one sample sequenced in a study of metastatic and nonmetastatic thyroid tumors (dated by TCRdb to the early 2020s). None of the patients had been given any treatment before thyroid surgery. The library was made by PCR. The run used an Illumina HiSeq 4000. Starting from the raw public reads, TCRdb applied fastp trimming at Q25, assembled clones with MiXCR and retained in-frame beta chains. Counted in this sample were approximately 16,000 clones; roughly 13% of them appeared once. Together, the top ten hold approximately 30% of the sample. The sample was blood. The origin of the receptors is a female donor with papillary thyroid cancer or a benign thyroid nodule (not recorded which). Some clones in this sample may be carry-over from other donors' samples.

In its sample, this clone was seen many times. The V and J genes are TRBV20-1 and TRBJ1-1; D ambiguous. Between the trimmed V and J ends, which lost 5 bases and 3 bases, there was a span of 13 bases. Germline V lookup: CDR1 DFQATT, CDR2 SNEGSKA (reference sequence). The CDR3 covers 13 residues. CDR3 amino acids: CSAPPNSDTEAFF. The CDR3 DNA sequence: TGCAGTGCTCCGCCGAACTCGGACACTGAAGCTTTCTTT.

On this clone: A read error may produce the germline difference seen at one junction end. The sample contains more than one DNA sequence encoding this CDR3. The rearrangement uses TRBV19 and TRBJ1-2; 7 nucleotides line up with TRBD1. In germline, CDR1 is LNHDA, CDR2 SQIVND (reference sequence). This CDR3 comprises 13 residues. CDR3 region: CASKVDRDYGYTF. CDR3 bases: TGTGCCAGTAAAGTAGACAGGGACTATGGATACACCTTC. The full variable domain, completed using reference TRBV19 and TRBJ1-2, is DGGITQSPKYLFRKEGQNVTLSCEQNLNHDAMYWYRQDPGQGLRLIYYSQIVNDFQKGDIAEGYSVSREKKESFPLTVTSAQKNPTAFYLCASKVDRDYGYTFGSGTRLTVV.

This clone occurred many times. V usage is TRBV15 and J usage is TRBJ2-1, with 11 bases fitting TRBD2. From germline, CDR1 is LNHNV and CDR2 YYDKDF (reference sequence). V lost 3 bases, J lost 7 bases, and 8 bases stayed unmatched. CDR3 length equals 16 residues. The CDR3 region has the DNA TGTGCCACCAGCAGGGCGGGACTAGCGGCAGAGAATGAGCAGTTCTTC. Translation: CATSRAGLAAENEQFF. Together with reference TRBV15 and TRBJ2-1, the CDR3 gives the full variable domain: DAMVIQNPRYQVTQFGKPVTLSCSQTLNHNVMYWYQQKSSQAPKLLFHYYDKDFNNEADTPDNFQSRRPNTSFCFLDIRSPGLGDTAMYLCATSRAGLAAENEQFFGPGTRLTVL.

This clone was recorded at least ten times. The chain couples TRBV3-1 to TRBJ1-2; D is undetermined. CDR1 and CDR2 (germline): LGHDT, YNNKEL (reference sequence). The CDR3 contains 13 residues. V shed 1 base and J shed 8 bases, with 11 bases lying between them. The CDR3 here is CASSQGGSWGYTF. Here the CDR3 DNA reads TGTGCCAGCAGCCAAGGGGGAAGCTGGGGCTACACCTTC. Complete variable domain (other parts from reference TRBV3-1 and TRBJ1-2): DTAVSQTPKYLVTQMGNDKSIKCEQNLGHDTMYWYKQDSKKFLKIMFSYNNKELIINETVPNRFSPKSPDKAHLNLHINSLELGDSAVYFCASSQGGSWGYTFGSGTRLTVV.

On this clone: The missing conserved phenylalanine or tryptophan at the end of this CDR3 makes a read error likely. The chain carries TRBV2 and TRBJ2-1; D gene ambiguous. The CDR3 has 11 amino acids. Trimming cost V 5 bases and J 7 bases, with 6 bases left between them. Germline CDR1 is SNHLY and CDR2 is FYNNEI. For the CDR3, the DNA is TGTGCCAGCAGTCCTTATAATGAGCAGTTCTAC. Translating it yields CASSPYNEQFY.

In this sample, this clone turned up a few times. The chain carries TRBV5-4 and TRBJ2-1; D gene unclear. V lost 4 bases and J 5 bases, leaving 4 bases between the germline ends. There are 11 residues in the CDR3. Germline V gene sequence: CDR1 SGHNT, CDR2 YYREEE (reference sequence). CDR3 amino acids: CASSANNEQFF. The CDR3, as DNA: TGTGCCAGCAGCGCCAACAATGAGCAGTTCTTC.

The table lists this clone with many counts. The rearrangement uses TRBV18 and TRBJ1-1; D remains ambiguous. Germline V lookup: CDR1 KGHSH, CDR2 LQKENI. The CDR3 has 13 residues. V was cut by 2 bases and J by 1 base, with 5 bases left in between. CDR3 in DNA: TGTGCCAGCTCACCAATCGAGAACACTGAAGCTTTCTTT. Translated, it gives CASSPIENTEAFF.

This clone was detected many times. CDR3: CASSRSSGKPETQYF. The CDR3 DNA sequence: TGTGCCAGCAGCCGCAGTAGCGGGAAGCCAGAGACCCAGTACTTC. The genes are TRBV7-9 and TRBJ2-5, with TRBD2 matching 8 bases. Germline CDR1 and CDR2: SEHNR and FQNEAQ (reference sequence). There are 15 residues in the CDR3. V was pared by 5 bases and J by 4 bases, with 9 bases of the junction left unmatched.

At least ten counts were recorded for this clone. V is TRBV5-6 and J is TRBJ2-7; D is possibly TRBD2 (6 bases). Germline V gene sequence: CDR1 SGHDT, CDR2 YYEEEE. The CDR3 consists of 15 residues. The ends were cut back, 1 base at V and 3 bases at J, with 14 bases in the middle. CDR3 loop: CASSLWEEGNYEQYF. CDR3 coding DNA: TGTGCCAGCAGCTTGTGGGAGGAGGGGAACTACGAGCAGTACTTC.

This clone ranks as medium-sized. V is TRBV12-3 or TRBV12-4 and J is TRBJ1-2, with D possibly matching TRBD1 (5 bases). The CDR3 is made up of 12 amino acids. V lost 7 bases to trimming and J lost 8 bases, with 14 bases between them. The CDR3 loop reads CASTVGRDGYTF. The CDR3 nucleotides are TGTGCCAGCACTGTAGGGAGGGACGGCTACACCTTC.

This clone was recorded many times. The CDR3 nucleotides are TGTGCCAGCAGCTTATATCTGTCTTCAAGGAATTCACCCCTCCACTTT. Amino acids: CASSLYLSSRNSPLHF. V usage is TRBV7-9 and J usage is TRBJ1-6; unclear D gene. Deletions cut 2 bases from V and 7 bases from J, with 15 bases between. Germline assignment: CDR1 SEHNR and CDR2 FQNEAQ (reference sequence). This CDR3 is 16 amino acids long.

This clone was detected many times. This chain connects TRBV30 to TRBJ1-4; 9 bases line up with TRBD1. In germline, CDR1 is GTSNPN, CDR2 SVGIG (reference sequence). With 5 bases clipped from V and 5 bases from J, the junction kept 9 bases outside the gene matches. There are 15 residues in the CDR3. The DNA of the CDR3 is TGTGCCTGGGCCCCCGACAGGGGGGGCAATGAAAAACTGTTTTTT. It codes for CAWAPDRGGNEKLFF.

This clone was observed many times. This chain joins TRBV11-2 and TRBJ2-5; tentative D call: TRBD1 (5 bases). Germline values: CDR1 SGHAT, CDR2 FQNNGV. Trimming left V 3 bases short and J 4 bases short, with 9 bases between. CDR3 size: 13 residues. DNA for the CDR3: TGTGCCAGCAGCTTCCAGGGTGTAGAGACCCAGTACTTC. Protein sequence: CASSFQGVETQYF.

The chain uses TRBV20-1 and TRBJ1-2; no clear D gene. The germline CDR1 and CDR2 sequences are DFQATT and SNEGSKA (reference sequence). This CDR3 has 14 residues. The V gene lost 3 bases and the J gene lost 2 bases, with 13 bases spanning the gap. CDR3 sequence: CSASSPDTNYGYTF. CDR3 nucleotides: TGCAGTGCTAGTTCCCCTGACACGAACTATGGCTACACCTTC.

In its sample, this clone was seen many times. The V and J genes are TRBV5-1 and TRBJ1-5, with D unresolved. Germline loops: CDR1 SGHRS, CDR2 YFSETQ. This CDR3 comprises 15 residues. Between the trimmed V and J ends, which lost 0 bases and 7 bases, there was a span of 14 bases. The CDR3 reads CASSLEGSVGQPQHF. DNA of the CDR3: TGCGCCAGCAGCTTGGAAGGGTCGGTCGGGCAGCCCCAGCATTTT.